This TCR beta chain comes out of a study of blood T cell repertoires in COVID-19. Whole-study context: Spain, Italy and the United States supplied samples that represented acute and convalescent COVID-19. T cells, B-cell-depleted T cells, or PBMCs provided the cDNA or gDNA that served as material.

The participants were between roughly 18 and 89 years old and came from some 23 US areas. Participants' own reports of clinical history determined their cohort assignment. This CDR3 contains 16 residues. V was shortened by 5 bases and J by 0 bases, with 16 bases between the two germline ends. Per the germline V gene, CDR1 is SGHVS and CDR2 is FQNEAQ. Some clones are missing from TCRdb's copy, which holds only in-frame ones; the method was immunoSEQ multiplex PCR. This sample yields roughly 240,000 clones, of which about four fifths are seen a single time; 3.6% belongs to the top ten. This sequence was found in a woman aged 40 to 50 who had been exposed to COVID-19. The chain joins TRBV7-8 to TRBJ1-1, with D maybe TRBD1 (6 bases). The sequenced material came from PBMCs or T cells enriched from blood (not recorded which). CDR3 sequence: CASSPLRTEVNTEAFF. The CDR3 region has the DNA TGTGCCAGCAGCCCCCTGAGGACAGAAGTGAACACTGAAGCTTTCTTT.